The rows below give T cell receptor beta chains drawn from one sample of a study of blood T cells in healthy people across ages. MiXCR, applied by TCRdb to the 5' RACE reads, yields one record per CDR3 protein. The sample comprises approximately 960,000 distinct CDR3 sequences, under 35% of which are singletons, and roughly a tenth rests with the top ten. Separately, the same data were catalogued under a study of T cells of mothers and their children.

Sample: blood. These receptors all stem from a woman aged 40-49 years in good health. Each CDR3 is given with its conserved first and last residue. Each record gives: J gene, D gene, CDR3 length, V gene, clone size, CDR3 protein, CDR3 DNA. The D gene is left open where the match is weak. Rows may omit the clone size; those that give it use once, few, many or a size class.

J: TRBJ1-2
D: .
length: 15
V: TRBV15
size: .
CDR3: CATSRGGESNYGYTF
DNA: TGTGCCACCAGCAGAGGAGGGGAGTCTAACTATGGCTACACCTTC

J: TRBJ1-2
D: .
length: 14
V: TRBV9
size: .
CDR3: CTSSVRTLVYGYTF
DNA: TGTACCAGCAGCGTTCGGACGCTCGTCTATGGCTACACCTTC

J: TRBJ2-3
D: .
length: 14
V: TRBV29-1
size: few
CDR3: CSAGTGLGTDTQYF
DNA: TGCAGCGCAGGAACAGGACTCGGCACAGATACGCAGTATTTT

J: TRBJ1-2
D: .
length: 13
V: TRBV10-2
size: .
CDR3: CTSSGGRNYGYTF
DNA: TGCACCAGCAGTGGAGGCAGAAACTATGGCTACACCTTC

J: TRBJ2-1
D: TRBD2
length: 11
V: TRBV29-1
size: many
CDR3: CSCGTSGEQFF
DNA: TGCAGCTGTGGGACTAGTGGCGAGCAGTTCTTC

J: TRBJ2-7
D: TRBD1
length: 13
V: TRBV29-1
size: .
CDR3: CSGGTGGPYEQYF
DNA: TGCAGCGGCGGGACAGGGGGCCCCTACGAGCAGTACTTC

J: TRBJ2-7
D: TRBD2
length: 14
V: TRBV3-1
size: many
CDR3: CASSRGLAGYEQYF
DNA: TGTGCCAGCAGCCGTGGACTAGCGGGGTACGAGCAGTACTTC

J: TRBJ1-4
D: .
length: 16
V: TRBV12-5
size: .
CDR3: CASGLTPFTGPEKLFF
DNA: TGTGCTAGTGGTTTGACCCCCTTTACCGGGCCTGAAAAACTGTTTTTT

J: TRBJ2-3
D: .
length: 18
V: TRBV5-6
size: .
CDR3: CASSFFAAIRRYTDTQYF
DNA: TGTGCCAGCAGCTTCTTCGCCGCGATACGTAGGTACACAGATACGCAGTATTTT

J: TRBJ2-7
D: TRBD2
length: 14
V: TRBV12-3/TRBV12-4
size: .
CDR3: CASKTSGGTDEQYF
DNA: TGTGCCAGCAAGACTAGCGGGGGGACCGATGAGCAGTACTTC

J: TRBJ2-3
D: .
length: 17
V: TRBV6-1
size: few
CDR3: CASSEMRGWASTDTQYF
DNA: TGTGCCAGCAGTGAAATGAGGGGTTGGGCTAGCACAGATACGCAGTATTTT